This TCR beta chain was recorded in a study of T-cell reconstitution after alpha-beta-depleted transplantation in children. V was clipped by 6 bases and J by 5 bases, with 13 bases between them. The CDR3 contains 13 residues. Germline CDR1 SGHAT, CDR2 FQNNGV. TCRbeta library construction was performed incorporating unique molecular identifiers. One entry per CDR3 protein, called by TCRdb with MiXCR from the PCR reads. The data show a few hundred thousand distinct CDR3 sequences, with approximately 12% seen just once and roughly 2.3% held by the top ten. Broader study findings: Several hundred expanded graft clones reportedly gave rise to the alpha-beta T cells present about two months after transplant. High day-60 TCRbeta diversity in some patients came from surviving recipient T cells and thymic progenitors. A year had passed since transplant, and T-cell counts and diversity by then came mostly from newly produced T cells.

With regard to this clonotype: Its antigen remains unidentified.

This sequence joins TRBV11-2 and TRBJ2-5; D is undetermined. This clonotype was obtained from a male patient younger than 18 who had a stem cell transplant for acute myeloid leukemia, so the T cells may come from the graft donor. The sample in question was PBMCs, mostly from graft donor cells, obtained 360 days after TCRalphabeta/CD19-depleted stem cell transplant. CDR3 DNA sequence: TGTGCCAGCAGAAAAAGACTCTTGGAGACCCAGTACTTC. This gives the protein CASRKRLLETQYF. The variable domain in full, with the rest retrieved from reference TRBV11-2 and TRBJ2-5, is EAGVAQSPRYKIIEKRQSVAFWCNPISGHATLYWYQQILGQGPKLLIQFQNNGVVDDSQLPKDRFSAERLKGVDSTLKIQPAKLEDSAVYLCASRKRLLETQYFGPGTRLLVL.